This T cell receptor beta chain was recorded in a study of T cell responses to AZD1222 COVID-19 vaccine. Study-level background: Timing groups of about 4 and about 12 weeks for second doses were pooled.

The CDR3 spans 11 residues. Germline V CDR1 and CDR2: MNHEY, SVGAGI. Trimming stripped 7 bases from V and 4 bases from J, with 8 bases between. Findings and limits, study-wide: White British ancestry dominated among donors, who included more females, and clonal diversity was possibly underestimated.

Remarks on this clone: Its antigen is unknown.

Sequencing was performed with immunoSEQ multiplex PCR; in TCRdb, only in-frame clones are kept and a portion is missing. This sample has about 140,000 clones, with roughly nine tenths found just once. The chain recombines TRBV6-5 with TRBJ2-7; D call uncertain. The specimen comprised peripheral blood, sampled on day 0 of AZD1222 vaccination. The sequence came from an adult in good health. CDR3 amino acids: CASNKGYEQYF. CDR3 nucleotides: TGTGCCAGCAATAAAGGGTACGAGCAGTACTTC.